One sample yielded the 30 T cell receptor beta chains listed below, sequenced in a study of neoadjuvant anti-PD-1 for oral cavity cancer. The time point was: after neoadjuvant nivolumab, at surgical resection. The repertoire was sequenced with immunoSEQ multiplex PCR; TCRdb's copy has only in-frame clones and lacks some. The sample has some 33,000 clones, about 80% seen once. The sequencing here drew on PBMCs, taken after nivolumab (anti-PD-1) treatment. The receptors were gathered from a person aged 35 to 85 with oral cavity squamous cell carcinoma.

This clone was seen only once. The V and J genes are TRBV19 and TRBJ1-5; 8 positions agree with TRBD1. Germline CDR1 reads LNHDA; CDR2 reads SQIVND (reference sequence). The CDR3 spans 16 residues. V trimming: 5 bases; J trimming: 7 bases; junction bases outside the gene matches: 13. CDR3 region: CASSSGRGRSEQPQHF. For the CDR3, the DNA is TGTGCCAGTAGTTCGGGCAGGGGGCGATCTGAGCAGCCCCAGCATTTT. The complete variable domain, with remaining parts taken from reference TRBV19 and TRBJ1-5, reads DGGITQSPKYLFRKEGQNVTLSCEQNLNHDAMYWYRQDPGQGLRLIYYSQIVNDFQKGDIAEGYSVSREKKESFPLTVTSAQKNPTAFYLCASSSGRGRSEQPQHFGDGTRLSIL.

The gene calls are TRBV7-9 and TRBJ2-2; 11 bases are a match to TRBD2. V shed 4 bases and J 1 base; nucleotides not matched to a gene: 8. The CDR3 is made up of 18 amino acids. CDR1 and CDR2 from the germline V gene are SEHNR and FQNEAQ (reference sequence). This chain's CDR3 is CASSSTLLAGGNTGELFF. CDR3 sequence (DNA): TGTGCCAGCAGCTCCACCCTCCTAGCGGGGGGGAACACCGGGGAGCTGTTTTTT. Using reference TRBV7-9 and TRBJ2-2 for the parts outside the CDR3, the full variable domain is DTGVSQNPRHKITKRGQNVTFRCDPISEHNRLYWYRQTLGQGPEFLTYFQNEAQLEKSRLLSDRFSAERPKGSFSTLEIQRTEQGDSAMYLCASSSTLLAGGNTGELFFGEGSRLTVL.

The CDR3 here is CASSLMAPGSGDTIYF. CDR3 nucleotides: TGTGCCAGCAGCTTAATGGCCCCCGGCTCCGGAGACACCATATATTTT. This rearrangement joins TRBV7-8 to TRBJ1-3; no reliable D call. The CDR3 sequence is 16 residues long. Germline assignment: CDR1 SGHVS and CDR2 FQNEAQ. The V gene lost 2 bases and the J gene lost 8 bases, with 19 bases spanning the gap. The variable domain in full, with the rest retrieved from reference TRBV7-8 and TRBJ1-3, is GAGVSQSPRYKVAKRGQDVALRCDPISGHVSLFWYQQALGQGPEFLTYFQNEAQLDKSGLPSDRFFAERPEGSVSTLKIQRTQQEDSAVYLCASSLMAPGSGDTIYFGEGSWLTVV.

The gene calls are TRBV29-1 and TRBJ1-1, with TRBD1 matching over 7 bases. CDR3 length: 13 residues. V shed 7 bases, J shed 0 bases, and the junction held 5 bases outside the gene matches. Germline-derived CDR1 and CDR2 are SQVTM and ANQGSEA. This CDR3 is CSGMGQMNTEAFF. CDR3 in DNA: TGCAGCGGAATGGGACAGATGAACACTGAAGCTTTCTTT.

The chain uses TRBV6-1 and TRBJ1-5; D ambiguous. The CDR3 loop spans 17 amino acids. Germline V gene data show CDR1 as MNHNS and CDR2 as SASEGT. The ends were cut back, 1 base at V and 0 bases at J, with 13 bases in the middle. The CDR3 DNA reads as TGTGCCAGCAGTGAAGGGCGAGGCGGATATAGCAATCAGCCCCAGCATTTT. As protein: CASSEGRGGYSNQPQHF.

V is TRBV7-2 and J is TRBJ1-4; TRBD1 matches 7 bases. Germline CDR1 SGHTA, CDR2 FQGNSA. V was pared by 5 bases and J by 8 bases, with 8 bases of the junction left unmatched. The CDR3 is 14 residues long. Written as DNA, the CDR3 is TGTGCCAGCAGCCAAAGACAGGGAAGAGAAAAACTGTTTTTT. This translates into CASSQRQGREKLFF.

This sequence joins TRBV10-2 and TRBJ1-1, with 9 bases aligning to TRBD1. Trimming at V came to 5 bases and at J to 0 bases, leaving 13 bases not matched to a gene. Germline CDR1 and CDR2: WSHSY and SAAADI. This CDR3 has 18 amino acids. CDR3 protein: CASSSDPGQGEMNTEAFF. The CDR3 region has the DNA TGCGCCAGCAGTTCAGATCCGGGACAGGGAGAGATGAACACTGAAGCTTTCTTT.

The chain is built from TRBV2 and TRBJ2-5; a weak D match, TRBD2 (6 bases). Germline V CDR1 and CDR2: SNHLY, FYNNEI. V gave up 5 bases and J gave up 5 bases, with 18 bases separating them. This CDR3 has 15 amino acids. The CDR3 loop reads CASSFPVGGEETQYF. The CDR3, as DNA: TGTGCCAGCAGTTTCCCGGTCGGAGGGGAGGAGACCCAGTACTTC.

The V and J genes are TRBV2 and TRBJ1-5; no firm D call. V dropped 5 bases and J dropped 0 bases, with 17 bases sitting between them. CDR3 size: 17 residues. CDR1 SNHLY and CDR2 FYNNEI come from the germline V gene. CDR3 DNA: TGTGCCAGCAGTTTACACATGGCCTCGTATAGCAATCAGCCCCAGCATTTT. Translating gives CASSLHMASYSNQPQHF.

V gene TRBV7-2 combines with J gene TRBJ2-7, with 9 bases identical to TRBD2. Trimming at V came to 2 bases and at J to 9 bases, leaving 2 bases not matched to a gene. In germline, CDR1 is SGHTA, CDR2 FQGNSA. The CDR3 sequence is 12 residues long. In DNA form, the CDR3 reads TGTGCCAGCAGCTTAAGAGCGGGGGGGCAGTACTTC. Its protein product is CASSLRAGGQYF.

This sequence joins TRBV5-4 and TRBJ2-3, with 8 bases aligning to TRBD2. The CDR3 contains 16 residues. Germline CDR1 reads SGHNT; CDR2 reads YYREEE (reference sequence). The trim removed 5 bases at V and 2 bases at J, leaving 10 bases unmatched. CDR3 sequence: CASRSLGGAVTDTQYF. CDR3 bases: TGTGCCAGCAGGTCCCTCGGGGGGGCCGTCACAGATACGCAGTATTTT.

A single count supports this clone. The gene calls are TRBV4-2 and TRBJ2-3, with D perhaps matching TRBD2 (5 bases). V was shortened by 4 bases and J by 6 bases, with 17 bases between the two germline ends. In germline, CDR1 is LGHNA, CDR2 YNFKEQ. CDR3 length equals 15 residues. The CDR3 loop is CASSLRTLSQDTQYF. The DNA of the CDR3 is TGTGCCAGCAGCCTTCGGACTCTCTCACAGGATACGCAGTATTTT.

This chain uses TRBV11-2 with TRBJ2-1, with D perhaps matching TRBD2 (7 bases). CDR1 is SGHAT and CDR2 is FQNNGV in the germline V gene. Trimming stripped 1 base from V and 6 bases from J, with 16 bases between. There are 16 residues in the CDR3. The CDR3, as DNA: TGTGCCAGCAGCTTAGTGGGGGGGGCCGCCCGCAATGAGCAGTTCTTC. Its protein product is CASSLVGGAARNEQFF. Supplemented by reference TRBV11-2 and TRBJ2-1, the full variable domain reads EAGVAQSPRYKIIEKRQSVAFWCNPISGHATLYWYQQILGQGPKLLIQFQNNGVVDDSQLPKDRFSAERLKGVDSTLKIQPAKLEDSAVYLCASSLVGGAARNEQFFGPGTRLTVL.

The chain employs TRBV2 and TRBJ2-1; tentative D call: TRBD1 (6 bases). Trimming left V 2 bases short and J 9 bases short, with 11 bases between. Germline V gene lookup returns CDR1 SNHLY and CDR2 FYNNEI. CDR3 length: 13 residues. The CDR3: CASSEYRDGEQFF. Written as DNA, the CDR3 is TGTGCCAGCAGTGAATACAGGGATGGTGAGCAGTTCTTC.

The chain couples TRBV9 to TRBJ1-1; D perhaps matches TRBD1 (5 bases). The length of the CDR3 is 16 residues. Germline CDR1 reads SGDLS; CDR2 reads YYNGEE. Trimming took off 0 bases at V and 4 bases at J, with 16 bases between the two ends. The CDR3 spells CASSVEDTGASTEAFF. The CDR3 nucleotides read TGTGCCAGCAGCGTAGAGGATACTGGGGCGAGCACTGAAGCTTTCTTT. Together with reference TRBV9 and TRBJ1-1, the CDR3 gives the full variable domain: DSGVTQTPKHLITATGQRVTLRCSPRSGDLSVYWYQQSLDQGLQFLIQYYNGEERAKGNILERFSAQQFPDLHSELNLSSLELGDSALYFCASSVEDTGASTEAFFGQGTRLTVV.

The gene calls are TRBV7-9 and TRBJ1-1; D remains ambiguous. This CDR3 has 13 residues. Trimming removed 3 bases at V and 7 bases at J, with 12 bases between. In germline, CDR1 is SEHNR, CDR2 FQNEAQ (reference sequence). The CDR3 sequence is CASSLQYSVEAFF. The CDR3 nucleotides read TGTGCCAGCAGCTTGCAATACTCCGTTGAAGCTTTCTTT.

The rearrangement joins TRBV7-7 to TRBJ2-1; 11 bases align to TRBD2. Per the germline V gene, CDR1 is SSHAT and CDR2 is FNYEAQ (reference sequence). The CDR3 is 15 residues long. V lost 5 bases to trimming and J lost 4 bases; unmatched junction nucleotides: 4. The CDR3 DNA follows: TGTGCCAGCAGCCGCGGACTAGCGGGTTACAATGAGCAGTTCTTC. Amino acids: CASSRGLAGYNEQFF.

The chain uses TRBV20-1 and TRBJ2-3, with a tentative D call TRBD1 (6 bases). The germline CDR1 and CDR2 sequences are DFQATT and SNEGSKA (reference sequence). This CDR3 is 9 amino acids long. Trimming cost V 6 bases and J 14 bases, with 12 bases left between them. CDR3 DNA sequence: TGCAGTGCCGGACAGTTAGGGTATTTT. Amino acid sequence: CSAGQLGYF.

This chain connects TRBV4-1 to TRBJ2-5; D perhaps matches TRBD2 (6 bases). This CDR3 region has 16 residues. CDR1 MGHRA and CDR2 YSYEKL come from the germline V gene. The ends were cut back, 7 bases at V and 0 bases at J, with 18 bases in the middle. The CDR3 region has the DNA TGCGCCAGCATCAAGGAGGGAGTGACGTACCAAGAGACCCAGTACTTC. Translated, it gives CASIKEGVTYQETQYF.

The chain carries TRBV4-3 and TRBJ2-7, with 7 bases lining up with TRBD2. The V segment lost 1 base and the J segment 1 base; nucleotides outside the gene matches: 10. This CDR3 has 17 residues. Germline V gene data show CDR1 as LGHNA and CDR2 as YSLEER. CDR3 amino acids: CASSQGGSGYPSYEQYF. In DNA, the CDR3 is TGCGCCAGCAGCCAAGGAGGTAGCGGGTATCCTTCCTACGAGCAGTACTTC.

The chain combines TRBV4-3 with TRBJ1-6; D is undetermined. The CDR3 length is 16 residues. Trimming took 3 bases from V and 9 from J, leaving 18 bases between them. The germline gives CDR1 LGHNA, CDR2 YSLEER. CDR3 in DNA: TGCGCCAGCAGCCAGAGCCGGGATCCTGGGAGTTCACCCCTCCACTTT. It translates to CASSQSRDPGSSPLHF.

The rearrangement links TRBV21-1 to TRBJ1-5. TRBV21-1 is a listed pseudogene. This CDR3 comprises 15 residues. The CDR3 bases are TGTGCCAGCAGCAAAGGCAGTTGGAGGGAGCAGCCCCAGCATTTT. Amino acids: CASSKGSWREQPQHF.

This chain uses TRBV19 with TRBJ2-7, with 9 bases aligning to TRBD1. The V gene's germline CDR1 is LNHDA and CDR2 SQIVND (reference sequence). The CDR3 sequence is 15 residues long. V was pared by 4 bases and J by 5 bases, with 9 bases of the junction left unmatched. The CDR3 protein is CASSTSSQGANEQYF. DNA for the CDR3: TGTGCCAGTAGTACTAGTTCACAGGGGGCTAACGAGCAGTACTTC.

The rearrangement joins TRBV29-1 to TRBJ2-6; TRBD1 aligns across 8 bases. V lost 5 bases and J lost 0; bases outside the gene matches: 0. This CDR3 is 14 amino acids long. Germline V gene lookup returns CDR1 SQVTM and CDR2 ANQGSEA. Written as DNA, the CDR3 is TGCAGCGTTCAGGGGGCCTCTGGGGCCAACGTCCTGACTTTC. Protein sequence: CSVQGASGANVLTF.

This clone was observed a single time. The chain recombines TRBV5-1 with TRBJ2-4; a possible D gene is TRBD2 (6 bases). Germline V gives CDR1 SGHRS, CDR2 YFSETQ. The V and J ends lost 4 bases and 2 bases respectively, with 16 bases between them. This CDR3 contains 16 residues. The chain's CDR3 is CASSPLVGGTKNIQYF. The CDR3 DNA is TGCGCCAGCAGCCCCTTAGTGGGGGGAACCAAAAACATTCAGTACTTC.

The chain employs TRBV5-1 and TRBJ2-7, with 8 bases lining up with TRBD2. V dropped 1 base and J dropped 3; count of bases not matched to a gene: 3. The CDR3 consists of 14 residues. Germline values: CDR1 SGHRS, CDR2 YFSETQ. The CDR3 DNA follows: TGCGCCAGCAGCTTGTATGCGGGGGGCTACGAGCAGTACTTC. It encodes CASSLYAGGYEQYF.

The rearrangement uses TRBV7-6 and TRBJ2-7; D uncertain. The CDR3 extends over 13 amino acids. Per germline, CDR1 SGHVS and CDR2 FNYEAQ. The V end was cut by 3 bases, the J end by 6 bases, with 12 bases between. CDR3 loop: CASSFLDLTEQYF. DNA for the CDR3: TGTGCCAGCAGCTTTCTGGACCTTACCGAGCAGTACTTC.

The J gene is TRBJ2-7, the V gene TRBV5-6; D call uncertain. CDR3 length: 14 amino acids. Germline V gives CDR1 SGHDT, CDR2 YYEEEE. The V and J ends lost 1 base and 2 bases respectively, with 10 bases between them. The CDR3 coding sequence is TGTGCCAGCAGCTTGAATGTGGTTACCTACGAGCAGTACTTC. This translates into CASSLNVVTYEQYF.

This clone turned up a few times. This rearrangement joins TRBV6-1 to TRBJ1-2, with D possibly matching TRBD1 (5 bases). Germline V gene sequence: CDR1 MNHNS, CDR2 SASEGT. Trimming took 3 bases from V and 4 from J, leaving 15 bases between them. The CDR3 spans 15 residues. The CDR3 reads CASSESVTALYGYTF. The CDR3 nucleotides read TGTGCCAGCAGTGAGTCGGTGACAGCCCTCTATGGCTACACCTTC.

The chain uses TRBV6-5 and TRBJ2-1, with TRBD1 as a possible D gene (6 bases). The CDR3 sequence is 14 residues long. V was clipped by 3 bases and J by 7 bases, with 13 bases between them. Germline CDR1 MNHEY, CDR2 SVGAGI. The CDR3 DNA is TGTGCCAGCAGTTATCTCCACAGGGAGAATGAGCAGTTCTTC. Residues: CASSYLHRENEQFF.